The entry that follows covers one T cell receptor beta chain sequence. The sample originates from a study of chemoradiotherapy in HPV16-positive cancers. Overall study: Functional T-cell assays on a couple of HPV16-positive patients' cells defined candidate HPV-specific clones and common TCR motifs.

Data came from immunoSEQ multiplex PCR; TCRdb stores just in-frame clones and leaves some out. This sample yields 65,000 to 80,000 clones, of which about nine tenths are seen a single time; 4% to 5% belongs to the top ten. Germline-derived CDR1 and CDR2 are DFQATT and SNEGSKA (reference sequence). Trimming removed 6 bases from V and 12 bases from J; junction bases left unmatched: 8. The CDR3 length is 11 residues. The origin of this receptor is a human donor with HPV-associated anogenital cancer. Material: blood, obtained from a patient who underwent chemoradiotherapy. The chain is built from TRBV20-1 and TRBJ2-1, with 7 bases that match TRBD1. CDR3 coding DNA: TGCAGTGCCCGACAGGGTTTTTTGCAGTTCTTC. Amino acid sequence: CSARQGFLQFF.